One and the same sample provided the 13 T cell receptor beta chains below, sequenced in a study of T cell responses to AZD1222 COVID-19 vaccine. The assay was immunoSEQ multiplex PCR, and TCRdb's table has in-frame clones only and misses some. The data show about 110,000 clones, about 90% seen once. Sequences were derived from peripheral blood, sampled 28 days after the second AZD1222 dose. All receptors come from an adult who received the AZD1222 COVID-19 vaccine.

This rearrangement joins TRBV11-3 to TRBJ2-2; D unresolved. This CDR3 is built from 13 residues. V was cut by 0 bases and J by 3 bases, with 2 bases left in between. Germline CDR1 SGHNT, CDR2 YENEEA. CDR3 sequence: CASSLDYTGELFF. In DNA form, the CDR3 reads TGTGCCAGCAGCTTAGACTACACCGGGGAGCTGTTTTTT. Full variable domain (outside the CDR3, taken from reference TRBV11-3 and TRBJ2-2): EAGVVQSPRYKIIEKKQPVAFWCNPISGHNTLYWYLQNLGQGPELLIRYENEEAVDDSQLPKDRFSAERLKGVDSTLKIQPAELGDSAVYLCASSLDYTGELFFGEGSRLTVL.

The J gene is TRBJ1-3, the V gene TRBV5-1; D unresolved. The CDR3 runs to 15 residues. Trimming left V 1 base short and J 2 bases short, with 10 bases between. Germline-derived CDR1 and CDR2 are SGHRS and YFSETQ. The CDR3 DNA reads as TGCGCCAGCAGCTTGCAAACAGCCACTGGAAACACCATATATTTT. It specifies CASSLQTATGNTIYF.

The rearrangement links TRBV4-1 to TRBJ2-3, with a tentative D call TRBD1 (5 bases). The length of the CDR3 is 15 residues. V was clipped by 4 bases and J by 2 bases, with 13 bases between them. Germline CDR1 is MGHRA and CDR2 is YSYEKL. CDR3: CASSPRRGATDTQYF. The CDR3, as DNA: TGCGCCAGCAGCCCTCGAAGGGGTGCCACAGATACGCAGTATTTT.

This chain uses TRBV6-1 with TRBJ2-7, with D possibly being TRBD1 or TRBD2 (5 bases each). CDR1 is MNHNS and CDR2 is SASEGT in the germline V gene. This CDR3 comprises 15 residues. Trimming pared 2 bases from V and 3 bases from J, leaving 14 bases between. The CDR3: CASSELQGEVYEQYF. CDR3 sequence (DNA): TGTGCCAGCAGTGAACTGCAGGGAGAGGTCTACGAGCAGTACTTC.

Only a few counts were recorded for this clone. Other nucleotide sequences from this sample produce the same CDR3. The V gene is TRBV5-1, the J gene TRBJ2-7; 13 bases agree with TRBD2. The V segment lost 4 bases and the J segment 4 bases; nucleotides outside the gene matches: 2. CDR1 SGHRS and CDR2 YFSETQ come from the germline V gene. The length of the CDR3 is 14 residues. This CDR3 is CASSRTSGSYEQYF. The CDR3 DNA sequence: TGCGCCAGCAGCCGGACTAGCGGGAGTTACGAGCAGTACTTC.

With regard to this clone: The same CDR3 can be traced to other DNA sequences in this sample. The chain links TRBV7-9 to TRBJ1-2; 8 bases are a match to TRBD1. The CDR3 extends over 11 amino acids. Per germline, CDR1 SEHNR and CDR2 FQNEAQ (reference sequence). V was pared by 5 bases and J by 8 bases, with 1 base of the junction left unmatched. The chain's CDR3 is CASSRQGGYTF. For the CDR3, the DNA is TGTGCCAGCAGCCGACAGGGGGGCTACACCTTC. Complete variable domain (other parts from reference TRBV7-9 and TRBJ1-2): DTGVSQNPRHKITKRGQNVTFRCDPISEHNRLYWYRQTLGQGPEFLTYFQNEAQLEKSRLLSDRFSAERPKGSFSTLEIQRTEQGDSAMYLCASSRQGGYTFGSGTRLTVV.

To note about this clone: Within the sample, other DNA sequences also encode this same CDR3. The rearrangement uses TRBV5-1 and TRBJ1-1, with unresolved D. The CDR3 is 14 residues long. From germline, CDR1 is SGHRS and CDR2 YFSETQ. Deletions cut 1 base from V and 2 bases from J, with 9 bases between. The CDR3 sequence: CASSLNSANTEAFF. The DNA for the CDR3 is TGCGCCAGCAGCTTGAACAGTGCAAACACTGAAGCTTTCTTT.

This chain uses TRBV5-5 with TRBJ2-6; D gene ambiguous. The germline V and J ends were trimmed by 0 bases and 0 bases, with 7 bases remaining between them. Germline V gene sequence: CDR1 SGHKS, CDR2 YYEKEE (reference sequence). The length of the CDR3 is 16 residues. The CDR3 is CASSLGVNSGANVLTF. The CDR3 region has the DNA TGTGCCAGCAGCTTGGGGGTAAACTCTGGGGCCAACGTCCTGACTTTC.

This chain connects TRBV7-9 to TRBJ1-3; no clear D. CDR3 length: 16 residues. Germline CDR1 reads SEHNR; CDR2 reads FQNEAQ (reference sequence). Deletions cut 5 bases from V and 3 bases from J, with 17 bases between. CDR3 sequence (DNA): TGTGCCAGCAGCGAAACAATGGGGAGCTTTGGAAACACCATATATTTT. Protein product: CASSETMGSFGNTIYF.

This clone has just one count. The gene calls are TRBV24-1 and TRBJ2-7, with D possibly TRBD1 on 5 matching bases. The CDR3 is 15 residues long. The V and J ends lost 3 bases and 1 base respectively, with 12 bases between them. CDR1 and CDR2 from the germline V gene are KGHDR and SFDVKD. The CDR3 loop is CATSDHRQSSYEQYF. CDR3 nucleotides: TGTGCCACCAGTGATCATCGACAGAGTTCCTACGAGCAGTACTTC.

This sequence joins TRBV3-1 (or the pseudogene TRBV3-2) and TRBJ2-3; 8 nucleotides agree with TRBD2. V lost 4 bases and J lost 6; bases outside the gene matches: 12. Germline CDR1 LGHDT, CDR2 YNNKEL (reference sequence). CDR3 length: 16 residues. The CDR3 bases are TGTGCCAGCAGCCCAGTCTCGAGCGGGAGCGGCGATACGCAGTATTTT. Its protein is CASSPVSSGSGDTQYF.

The CDR3 sequence is CASSPSLAGGYEQYF. For the CDR3, the DNA is TGTGCCAGCAGCCCGTCACTAGCGGGAGGCTACGAGCAGTACTTC. The chain is built from TRBV7-9 and TRBJ2-7, with 12 bases matching TRBD2. There are 15 residues in the CDR3. The germline V gene encodes CDR1 SEHNR and CDR2 FQNEAQ (reference sequence). V was clipped by 5 bases and J by 3 bases; unmatched bases: 5.

V usage is TRBV2 and J usage is TRBJ1-2; no reliable D call. The germline V and J ends were trimmed by 2 bases and 2 bases, with 15 bases remaining between them. Germline CDR1 reads SNHLY; CDR2 reads FYNNEI. The CDR3 length is 16 residues. Here the CDR3 DNA reads TGTGCCAGCAGTGAATTCCAGGTTACGGTGAACTATGGCTACACCTTC. It is translated as CASSEFQVTVNYGYTF.